The present T cell receptor (beta chain) was sequenced within a study of blood T cell repertoires in COVID-19. In the authors' methods: Amplified reference gene primers provided the basis for estimating nucleated cell counts. TCRdb keeps only in-frame clones here, not all; method: immunoSEQ multiplex PCR. From that table come the V and J calls and clone size; the DNA was used to work out D and trimming. The repertoire has 20,000 to 30,000 clones, 90% of them found once; the top ten carry 10% to 12%. This clone was picked up a small number of times. The sample was peripheral blood. This receptor was taken from a man in his 70s with acute or convalescent COVID-19.

The DNA for the CDR3 is TGTGCCAGCAGCTTAATGGACAGGGGGAGTTCACCCCTCCACTTT. Translating gives CASSLMDRGSSPLHF. The chain combines TRBV7-3 with TRBJ1-6; 10 positions agree with TRBD1. The CDR3 loop spans 15 amino acids. Germline CDR1 SGHTA, CDR2 FQGTGA. The J segment lost 9 bases and the V segment lost 1 base, leaving 3 bases of the junction unmatched.